Given below is one T cell receptor (beta chain) in context. This clone's antigen is unknown. Per-base quality was not reported, and no clone a single base away is much larger than it. The data were taken from a study of blood T cell repertoires in COVID-19 (TCRdb year 2020). As for the study more broadly: Collaborator samples came from the United States, Italy and Spain and covered acute and convalescent phases of COVID-19. The material from the prospective study consisted of cDNA or gDNA derived from T cells, B-cell-depleted T cells, or PBMCs. Subjects who had been exposed to COVID-19, were actively infected with it, or had recovered from it provided the deeply sampled blood TCRbeta repertoires that made up the dataset. The repertoires were released in a freely available public database meant as a resource for research on the immune response to SARS-CoV-2. The samples were drawn from the first 160 participants of the ongoing ImmuneRACE study and from more than 1,000 subjects provided by 6 global collaborators. The sample metadata nearly always contained a de-identified subject ID, COVID-19 status, age in years and sex. HLA class I and class II types, where available, came from metadata supplied by the sample provider rather than from assay-based typing. Points the paper makes about the study in general: The amount of clinical and demographic metadata varied by source and participant and was provided uncurated.

Each collaborating institution followed its own protocols to collect whole blood in K2EDTA tubes. For TCRbeta analysis, collaborators shipped samples in one of three forms: frozen whole blood, isolated PBMCs, or DNA extracted from either of those sample types. The immunoSEQ Assay, a bias-controlled multiplex PCR, was used to amplify TCRbeta CDR3 regions from genomic DNA. In the source study's methods: Within the assay, amplification of reference gene primers was used to estimate how many nucleated cells each sample contained. Sequence reads were collapsed and filtered to measure the absolute abundance of every unique TCRbeta CDR3 rearrangement. For each sample, productive Simpson clonality was calculated by taking the square root of Simpson's diversity index across productive rearrangements. The immuneACCESS repertoire file appears here via TCRdb, limited to in-frame rearrangements. These files lack a portion of the clones; in checked studies, under half of the deficit traces to unresolved V genes, and the cause of the others is not known. V, J and clone size were drawn from that table, and D and trimming were deduced from the DNA. The sample table holds around 98,000 clones, of which about 81% were seen once. The ten largest clones capture 17% of the sample.

From its cysteine to its phenylalanine, the CDR3 spans 14 amino acids. Here the CDR3 DNA is all that survives: 42 bases in frame from base 1. CDR1 MNHEY and CDR2 SMNVEV are derived from the germline V gene (reference sequence). V is cut by 3 bases and J by 1 base, and the space between the germline ends is 8 bases. This TCR came from a woman aged 60-75 years with acute or convalescent COVID-19. The sequenced material came from peripheral blood. The chain was built from TRBV27 and TRBJ2-3, with TRBD2 perhaps the D gene, on 6 matching bases. The DNA sequence reads TGTGCCAGCAGTTTGTCGGGGGGCACAGATACGCAGTATTTT. It encodes CASSLSGGTDTQYF.